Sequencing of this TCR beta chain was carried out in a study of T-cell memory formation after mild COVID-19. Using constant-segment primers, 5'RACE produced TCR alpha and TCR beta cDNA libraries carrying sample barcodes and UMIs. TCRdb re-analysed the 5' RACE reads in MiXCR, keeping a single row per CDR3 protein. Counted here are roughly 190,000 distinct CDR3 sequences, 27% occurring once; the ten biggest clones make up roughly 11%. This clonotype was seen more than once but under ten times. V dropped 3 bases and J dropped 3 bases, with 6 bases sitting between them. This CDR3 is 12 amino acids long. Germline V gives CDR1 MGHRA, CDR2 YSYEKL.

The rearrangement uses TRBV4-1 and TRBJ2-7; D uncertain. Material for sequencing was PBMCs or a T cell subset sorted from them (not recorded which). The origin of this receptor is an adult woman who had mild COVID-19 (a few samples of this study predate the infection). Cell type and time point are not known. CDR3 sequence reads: CASSHDGYEQYF. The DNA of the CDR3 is TGCGCCAGCAGCCACGACGGCTACGAGCAGTACTTC.